This T cell receptor beta chain was captured in a study of blood T cell repertoires in COVID-19. Produced via immunoSEQ multiplex PCR; TCRdb's table is partial and in-frame only. The table includes roughly 280,000 clones, 80% to 90% detected once. This CDR3 contains 12 residues. V lost 4 bases and J lost 6; bases outside the gene matches: 2. Per the germline V gene, CDR1 is LGHDT and CDR2 is YNNKEL (reference sequence). Sequenced sample: PBMCs or T cells enriched from blood (not recorded which). The receptor comes from a woman between 18 and 29 years old who had recovered from COVID-19. The chain combines TRBV3-1 (or the pseudogene TRBV3-2) with TRBJ2-7, with 8 positions matching TRBD1. The CDR3 loop reads CASSLDRGEQYF. The CDR3 nucleotides read TGTGCCAGCAGCCTCGACAGGGGCGAGCAGTACTTC.